The present entry profiles one TCR beta chain with its context. The sample comes from a study of blood T cell repertoires in COVID-19. Study as a whole: COVID-19 samples, acute and convalescent, were from the United States, Italy and Spain.

Data came from immunoSEQ multiplex PCR; TCRdb stores just in-frame clones and leaves some out. The table lists fewer than 250,000 clones, 84% of them singletons. Trimming took 0 bases from V and 0 from J, leaving 8 bases between them. The CDR3 runs to 15 residues. Germline assignment: CDR1 LGHDT and CDR2 YNNKEL (reference sequence). The sequencing sample was made of peripheral blood. This receptor was obtained from a woman in her sixties or seventies with active or convalescent COVID-19. The V and J genes are TRBV3-1 (or the pseudogene TRBV3-2) and TRBJ1-1; D is ambiguous. The CDR3 DNA sequence: TGTGCCAGCAGCCAAGATCTGGCCATGAACACTGAAGCTTTCTTT. Translating gives CASSQDLAMNTEAFF.